This T cell receptor (beta chain) was documented in a study of beta chain features in type 1 diabetes. The overall study: No age, gender or cell yield differences were seen between patients and healthy donors. Study results and limitations: Sequencing used cDNA, and cells with high TCR expression could therefore be over-represented. Patients with Type 1 diabetes showed moderately but significantly shorter TCRB CDR3s in all four CD4+ subsets.

Since all of the isolated RNA was reverse transcribed, expressed TCRB transcripts were what got sequenced. The table came from immunoSEQ multiplex PCR; TCRdb's copy has only in-frame clones and leaves some out. Of about 360,000 clones in the sample, 10% to 15% were seen once. This clone has a handful of counts. Its target is not known. V was pared by 5 bases and J by 3 bases, with 3 bases of the junction left unmatched. This CDR3 has 16 amino acids. Looked up from germline, CDR1 is MDHEN and CDR2 is SYDVKM. V gene TRBV28 combines with J gene TRBJ2-1; 14 bases are shared with TRBD2. Sequences were obtained from naive CD4+ T cells from blood. The TCR sequence derives from a young woman with type 1 diabetes. The CDR3 protein is CASSLGTSGSYNEQFF. The CDR3 bases are TGTGCCAGCAGTCTCGGGACTAGCGGGAGCTACAATGAGCAGTTCTTC.